These 16 T cell receptor beta chains originate from one sample sequenced in a study of CD8 T cells in Susac syndrome. It was with random hexamers that roughly 0.45 to 1 ug RNA was reverse transcribed. TCRdb independently ran MiXCR on the immunoSEQ multiplex PCR reads; one entry per CDR3 protein. This sample has 250,000 to 300,000 distinct CDR3 sequences; more than 75% occur once, and the top ten carry approximately 0.11%. Material: CD8+ T cells from PBMCs. The receptors derive from a human donor with multiple sclerosis.

V is TRBV24-1 and J is TRBJ2-1; 8 nucleotides match TRBD2. The CDR3 is 14 residues long. Germline V gene sequence: CDR1 KGHDR, CDR2 SFDVKD. The junction had 8 bases not matched to a gene; V was cut back by 7 bases and J by 7 bases. CDR3 nucleotide sequence: TGTGCCACCAGGGCCGGGGGGGAGGAGAATGAGCAGTTCTTC. This translates into CATRAGGEENEQFF.

J is TRBJ2-2 and V is TRBV24-1, with TRBD2 identical over 10 bases. Germline trimming cut 4 bases from V and 1 base from J; bases unmatched to any gene: 2. Per the germline V gene, CDR1 is KGHDR and CDR2 is SFDVKD. The CDR3 runs 16 residues. This CDR3 is CATSDSGRGNTGELFF. The CDR3 DNA sequence: TGTGCCACCAGTGACAGCGGGAGGGGGAACACCGGGGAGCTGTTTTTT.

The rearrangement joins TRBV6-1 to TRBJ2-5, with TRBD1 matching over 7 bases. Germline V gives CDR1 MNHNS, CDR2 SASEGT. The J segment lost 2 bases and the V segment lost 2 bases, leaving 2 bases of the junction unmatched. This CDR3 is 14 amino acids long. CDR3 nucleotides: TGTGCCAGCAGTGAACCCAGGGGGCAAGAGACCCAGTACTTC. Its translation is CASSEPRGQETQYF.

The chain is built from TRBV7-9 and TRBJ1-6; no firm D call. The CDR3 spans 15 residues. V was trimmed by 2 bases and J by 6 bases, leaving 11 bases between them. CDR1 is SEHNR and CDR2 is FQNEAQ in the germline V gene (reference sequence). The CDR3 loop is CASSLKGLTNSPLHF. CDR3 bases: TGTGCCAGCAGCTTAAAAGGACTCACTAATTCACCCCTCCACTTT. The whole variable domain, remainder taken from reference TRBV7-9 and TRBJ1-6, is DTGVSQNPRHKITKRGQNVTFRCDPISEHNRLYWYRQTLGQGPEFLTYFQNEAQLEKSRLLSDRFSAERPKGSFSTLEIQRTEQGDSAMYLCASSLKGLTNSPLHFGNGTRLTVT.

The V call is TRBV6-1, the J call TRBJ2-7; TRBD1 matches at 10 bases. Germline CDR1 reads MNHNS; CDR2 reads SASEGT. This CDR3 region has 18 residues. After removal of 6 bases from V and 3 bases from J, the junction contained 17 bases not matched to a gene. The CDR3 DNA follows: TGTGCCAGCAGCCCCACCGGGACAGGGGACATTCCAGTCTACGAGCAGTACTTC. The encoded protein is CASSPTGTGDIPVYEQYF.

The chain couples TRBV2 to TRBJ2-1, with 9 bases matching TRBD2. The CDR3 extends over 14 amino acids. Germline trimming cut 11 bases from V and 9 bases from J; bases unmatched to any gene: 14. The germline V gene encodes CDR1 SNHLY and CDR2 FYNNEI. The CDR3 DNA is TGTGCCCTACTTAGCGGGGGATACGGGAGTGAGCAGTTCTTC. It codes for CALLSGGYGSEQFF.

This chain joins TRBV28 and TRBJ1-5, with D maybe TRBD1 (6 bases). The CDR3 spans 14 residues. V was shortened by 5 bases and J by 4 bases, with 12 bases between the two germline ends. The V gene's germline CDR1 is MDHEN and CDR2 SYDVKM. Here the CDR3 DNA reads TGTGCCAGCAGTCGGGACAACACGAATCAGCCCCAGCATTTT. It translates to CASSRDNTNQPQHF.

This chain links TRBV13 with TRBJ2-1, with a weak D call TRBD2 (6 bases). CDR1 and CDR2 from the germline V gene are PRHDT and FYEKMQ (reference sequence). Trimming pared 6 bases from V and 8 bases from J, leaving 17 bases between. There are 14 residues in the CDR3. The CDR3 here is CASSPETRTHEQFF. The CDR3 nucleotides read TGTGCCAGCAGTCCTGAGACTAGGACCCATGAGCAGTTCTTC. Drawing the rest from reference TRBV13 and TRBJ2-1, the complete variable domain is AAGVIQSPRHLIKEKRETATLKCYPIPRHDTVYWYQQGPGQDPQFLISFYEKMQSDKGSIPDRFSAQQFSDYHSELNMSSLELGDSALYFCASSPETRTHEQFFGPGTRLTVL.

This sequence joins TRBV2 and TRBJ2-7; 13 bases are a match to TRBD2. V shed 4 bases, J shed 2 bases, and the junction held 11 bases outside the gene matches. CDR1 SNHLY and CDR2 FYNNEI come from the germline V gene. The length of the CDR3 is 18 residues. The CDR3 spells CASSVGGRTSGSPYEQYF. CDR3 in DNA: TGTGCCAGCAGTGTGGGAGGTAGGACTAGCGGGAGTCCCTACGAGCAGTACTTC.

This chain connects TRBV7-6 to TRBJ2-2, with unresolved D. V was pared by 1 base and J by 8 bases, with 14 bases between. Germline V gives CDR1 SGHVS, CDR2 FNYEAQ. The CDR3 has 15 residues. CDR3 amino acids: CASSLEARVGGELFF. The CDR3, as DNA: TGTGCCAGCAGCTTAGAGGCCCGGGTTGGAGGGGAGCTGTTTTTT.

The gene calls are TRBV4-1 and TRBJ1-1; D is possibly TRBD1 (5 bases). Trimming removed 1 base at V and 5 bases at J, with 11 bases between. Germline CDR1 MGHRA, CDR2 YSYEKL. CDR3 length: 14 residues. CDR3 sequence (DNA): TGCGCCAGCAGCCAAGCCCCAGGGTGGACTGAAGCTTTCTTT. It specifies CASSQAPGWTEAFF.

The chain couples TRBV27 to TRBJ2-1; no clear D gene. Germline CDR1 reads MNHEY; CDR2 reads SMNVEV (reference sequence). The CDR3 totals 14 residues. Between the trimmed V and J ends, which lost 4 bases and 0 bases, there was a span of 7 bases. The CDR3 bases are TGTGCCAGCAGTTACCTGAGCTCCTACAATGAGCAGTTCTTC. Protein sequence: CASSYLSSYNEQFF.

This clonotype has more than one count but fewer than ten. J is TRBJ2-1 and V is TRBV2, with D possibly being TRBD2 (6 bases). The CDR3 loop spans 14 amino acids. The ends were cut back, 4 bases at V and 7 bases at J, with 14 bases in the middle. The germline V gene encodes CDR1 SNHLY and CDR2 FYNNEI. The CDR3 nucleotides are TGTGCCAGCAGTGCCCCGTCTGGGGGGAATGAGCAGTTCTTC. Its protein product is CASSAPSGGNEQFF.

The chain employs TRBV30 and TRBJ2-1; the match to TRBD2 covers 7 bases. CDR1 is GTSNPN, CDR2 SVGIG, per germline (reference sequence). The CDR3 spans 14 residues. V dropped 5 bases and J dropped 8; count of bases not matched to a gene: 12. This chain's CDR3 is CAWGLGFPGHEQFF. CDR3 sequence (DNA): TGTGCCTGGGGACTAGGGTTCCCGGGACATGAGCAGTTCTTC.

CDR3 amino acids: CASSIDREGLYNEQFF. CDR3 nucleotides: TGTGCCAGTAGTATAGATCGGGAGGGCCTCTACAATGAGCAGTTCTTC. This rearrangement joins TRBV19 to TRBJ2-1, with 8 positions matching TRBD2. The germline V gene has CDR1 LNHDA and CDR2 SQIVND (reference sequence). This CDR3 spans 16 amino acids. The J segment lost 3 bases and the V segment lost 0 bases, leaving 4 bases of the junction unmatched.

This chain links TRBV19 with TRBJ2-3, with TRBD1 matching over 7 bases. CDR3 length: 13 amino acids. Germline CDR1 is LNHDA and CDR2 is SQIVND (reference sequence). Germline trimming cut 7 bases from V and 5 bases from J; bases unmatched to any gene: 6. This chain's CDR3 is CASMRGPKDTQYF. The CDR3 bases are TGTGCCAGTATGAGGGGGCCTAAAGATACGCAGTATTTT.